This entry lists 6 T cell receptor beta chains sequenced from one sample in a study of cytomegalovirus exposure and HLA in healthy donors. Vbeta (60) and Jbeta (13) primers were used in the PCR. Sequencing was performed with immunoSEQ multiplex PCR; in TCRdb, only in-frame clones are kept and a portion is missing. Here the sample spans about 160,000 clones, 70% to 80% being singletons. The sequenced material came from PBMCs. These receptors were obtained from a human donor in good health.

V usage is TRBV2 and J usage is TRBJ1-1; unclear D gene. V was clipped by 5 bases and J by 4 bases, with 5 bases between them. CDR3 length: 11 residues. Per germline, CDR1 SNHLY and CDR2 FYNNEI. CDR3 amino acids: CASSSGTEAFF. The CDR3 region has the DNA TGTGCCAGCAGTTCAGGCACTGAAGCTTTCTTT.

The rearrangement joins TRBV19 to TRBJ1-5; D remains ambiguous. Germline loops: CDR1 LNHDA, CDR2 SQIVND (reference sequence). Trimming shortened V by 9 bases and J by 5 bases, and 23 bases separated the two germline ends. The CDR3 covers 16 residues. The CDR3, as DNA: TGTGCCAGCTCCCCAGATGCGGCCCGCGGGGATCAGCCCCAGCATTTT. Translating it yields CASSPDAARGDQPQHF.

The CDR3 coding sequence is TGTGCCAGCAGCGTAGCTCGCAGGGCTGGTGGCTACACCTTC. Translated, it gives CASSVARRAGGYTF. This chain links TRBV9 with TRBJ1-2; a weak D match, TRBD1 (5 bases). CDR1 and CDR2 (germline): SGDLS, YYNGEE. The CDR3 covers 14 residues. V gave up 0 bases and J gave up 7 bases, with 13 bases separating them.

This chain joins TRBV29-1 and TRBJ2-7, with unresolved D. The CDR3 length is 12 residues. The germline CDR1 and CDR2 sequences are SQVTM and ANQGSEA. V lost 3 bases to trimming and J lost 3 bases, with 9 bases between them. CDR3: CSVEVSFYEQYF. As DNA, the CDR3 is TGCAGCGTTGAGGTCAGTTTCTACGAGCAGTACTTC.

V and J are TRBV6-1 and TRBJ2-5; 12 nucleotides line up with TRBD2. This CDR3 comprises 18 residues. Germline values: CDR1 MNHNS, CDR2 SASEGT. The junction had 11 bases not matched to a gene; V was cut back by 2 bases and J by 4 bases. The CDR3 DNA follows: TGTGCCAGCAGTGAAAGGCTAGCGGGGGGGCCGATTAGAGAGACCCAGTACTTC. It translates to CASSERLAGGPIRETQYF.

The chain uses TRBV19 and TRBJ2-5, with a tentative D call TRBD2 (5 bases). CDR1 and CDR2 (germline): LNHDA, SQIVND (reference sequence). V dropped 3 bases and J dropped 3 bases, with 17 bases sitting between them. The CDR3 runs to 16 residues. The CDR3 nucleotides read TGTGCCAGTAGTATTGAGGCAGACTATACGAAAGAGACCCAGTACTTC. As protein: CASSIEADYTKETQYF.